This is a list of T cell receptor beta chains from one sample in a study of CD8+ T cells in alopecia areata. Data came from immunoSEQ multiplex PCR; TCRdb stores just in-frame clones and leaves some out. The table lists over 150,000 clones, about 53% of them singletons, with approximately 11% in the top ten. The sequenced sample was CD8+ T cells sorted from blood, obtained at week 24, from a patient treated with tofacitinib. Every receptor here comes from a human donor with alopecia areata. The CDR3 runs from the conserved cysteine through the conserved F or W. D genes are given only for firm matches. Size tells how often a clone was seen (once, few, many) or the class of an expanded clone, and some rows leave it out.

J: TRBJ2-1
D: TRBD2
size: few
V: TRBV5-1
DNA: TGCGCCAGCACCATGGGGAGGGGCTGGTTACTTTACAATGAGCAGTTCTTC
CDR3: CASTMGRGWLLYNEQFF

J: TRBJ1-4
D: TRBD1
size: NA
V: TRBV29-1
DNA: TGCAGCGTTAGGGACAGTTATGAAAAACTGTTTTTT
CDR3: CSVRDSYEKLFF

J: TRBJ2-7
D: NA
size: few
V: TRBV15
DNA: TGTGCCACCAGTGGGGAAAACTACGAGCAGTACTTC
CDR3: CATSGENYEQYF

J: TRBJ2-2
D: TRBD1
size: NA
V: TRBV25-1
DNA: TGTGCCAGCAGGAGGAGGGGGGACAGGTTGAACACCGGGGAGCTGTTTTTT
CDR3: CASRRRGDRLNTGELFF

J: TRBJ2-7
D: NA
size: few
V: TRBV5-1
DNA: TGCGCCAGCAGCGGTCCCTCCTACGAGCAGTACTTC
CDR3: CASSGPSYEQYF

J: TRBJ1-1
D: NA
size: NA
V: TRBV19
DNA: TGTGCCAGTAAGGAAGGGAACACTGAAGCTTTCTTT
CDR3: CASKEGNTEAFF

J: TRBJ2-3
D: NA
size: NA
V: TRBV30
DNA: TGTGCCTGGAGTGTAGGCGGGGGCAGGACCTTTGTTTTT
CDR3: CAWSVGGGRTFVF

J: TRBJ1-1
D: TRBD1
size: NA
V: TRBV29-1
DNA: TGCAGCGTTGTGGGGACAGAGGGAGGTGAAGCTTTCTTT
CDR3: CSVVGTEGGEAFF

J: TRBJ2-5
D: NA
size: NA
V: TRBV29-1
DNA: TGCAGCGTACAGGGTCAGGAGACCCAGTACTTC
CDR3: CSVQGQETQYF

J: TRBJ2-1
D: TRBD2
size: NA
V: TRBV9
DNA: TGTGCCAGCAGCCCCGGGGGGGCCGATGAGCAGTTCTTC
CDR3: CASSPGGADEQFF

J: TRBJ1-1
D: NA
size: NA
V: TRBV4-1
DNA: TGCGCCAGCAGCCAAGAGCGAGCCGGGACTCCTGAAGCTTTCTTT
CDR3: CASSQERAGTPEAFF

J: TRBJ1-1
D: NA
size: few
V: TRBV30
DNA: TGTGCCTGGTCCTCCGGGGGAACTGAAGCTTTCTTT
CDR3: CAWSSGGTEAFF

J: TRBJ1-2
D: TRBD1
size: NA
V: TRBV7-2
DNA: TGTGCCAGCAGCTTAGAGTACCGGGACAGGGGCTACTATGGCTACACCTTC
CDR3: CASSLEYRDRGYYGYTF

J: TRBJ2-7
D: NA
size: NA
V: TRBV28
DNA: TGTGCCAGCAGGGTGGACGGGGCCTACGAGCAGTACTTC
CDR3: CASRVDGAYEQYF

J: TRBJ2-7
D: TRBD2
size: few
V: TRBV29-1
DNA: TGCAGCGTTTGGGATTCCGGGAGGGGGGACGAGCAGTACTTC
CDR3: CSVWDSGRGDEQYF

J: TRBJ2-5
D: TRBD2
size: once
V: TRBV19
DNA: TGTGCCAGTAGCCAAGCGGGGGGGACCGTAGAGACCCAGTACTTC
CDR3: CASSQAGGTVETQYF